The next 30 T cell receptor beta chains were all read from a single sample in a study of blood T cell repertoires in COVID-19. The protocol was immunoSEQ multiplex PCR, while the TCRdb copy is restricted to in-frame clones and leaves out a portion. This repertoire shows approximately 150,000 clones, approximately 90% found once; its top ten account for 25% to 30%. The source material was peripheral blood. These receptors came from a human donor in a cohort sampled during active COVID-19.

This clone was seen just once. The gene calls are TRBV30 and TRBJ2-7, with 8 positions matching TRBD2. The ends lost 3 bases at V and 3 bases at J; junction bases unmatched: 13. This CDR3 has 16 residues. CDR1 and CDR2 (germline): GTSNPN, SVGIG (reference sequence). CDR3 DNA sequence: TGTGCCTGGAGCCCCAGCGGGGGCGGCGTCTACTACGAGCAGTACTTC. Its protein product is CAWSPSGGGVYYEQYF.

The chain carries TRBV20-1 and TRBJ1-5; 7 positions agree with TRBD1. Per the germline V gene, CDR1 is DFQATT and CDR2 is SNEGSKA (reference sequence). There are 14 residues in the CDR3. Trimming cost V 3 bases and J 7 bases; bases outside gene matches: 9. The CDR3 loop reads CSASGTGVGQPQHF. The DNA for the CDR3 is TGCAGTGCTAGTGGTACAGGGGTAGGGCAGCCCCAGCATTTT.

The J gene is TRBJ2-3, the V gene TRBV6-4, with 8 bases fitting TRBD2. This CDR3 region has 15 residues. Germline CDR1 is MRHNA and CDR2 is SNTAGT. J was trimmed by 0 bases and V by 8 bases; bases with no gene match: 7. The CDR3 protein is CASALSGGSTDTQYF. CDR3 DNA: TGTGCCAGCGCCTTGAGCGGGGGAAGCACAGATACGCAGTATTTT.

The chain has TRBV19 and TRBJ1-5; 8 nucleotides line up with TRBD1. This CDR3 is built from 13 residues. V shed 7 bases, J shed 2 bases, and the junction held 1 base outside the gene matches. From germline, CDR1 is LNHDA and CDR2 SQIVND (reference sequence). CDR3 amino acids: CASMTGGNQPQHF. The CDR3 DNA follows: TGTGCCAGTATGACAGGGGGCAATCAGCCCCAGCATTTT. Full variable domain (remainder filled in from reference TRBV19 and TRBJ1-5): DGGITQSPKYLFRKEGQNVTLSCEQNLNHDAMYWYRQDPGQGLRLIYYSQIVNDFQKGDIAEGYSVSREKKESFPLTVTSAQKNPTAFYLCASMTGGNQPQHFGDGTRLSIL.

In its sample, this clone was seen once. The chain carries TRBV19 and TRBJ1-2, with D tentatively TRBD1 (6 bases). The length of the CDR3 is 12 residues. V lost 9 bases to trimming and J lost 2 bases, with 10 bases between them. Germline values: CDR1 LNHDA, CDR2 SQIVND (reference sequence). The CDR3 here is CASSGQNYGYTF. CDR3 nucleotides: TGTGCCAGCAGCGGACAGAACTATGGCTACACCTTC.

The chain employs TRBV14 and TRBJ2-2; D call uncertain. Germline lookup yields CDR1 SGHDN and CDR2 FVKESK. V lost 2 bases to trimming and J lost 8 bases, with 9 bases between them. The CDR3 extends over 13 amino acids. The CDR3 bases are TGTGCCAGCAGCCAAATCTTATATGGGGAGCTGTTTTTT. As protein: CASSQILYGELFF.

V usage is TRBV6-5 and J usage is TRBJ2-7; TRBD2 might be the D (6 bases). Between the trimmed V and J ends, which lost 4 bases and 4 bases, there was a span of 8 bases. The CDR3 consists of 12 residues. Germline-derived CDR1 and CDR2 are MNHEY and SVGAGI. CDR3 sequence reads: CASSFGGYEQYF. CDR3 DNA sequence: TGTGCCAGCAGTTTCGGGGGTTACGAGCAGTACTTC.

The chain has TRBV7-9 and TRBJ2-7; TRBD2 matches at 11 bases. V was clipped by 5 bases and J by 9 bases; unmatched bases: 12. The CDR3 length is 15 residues. Germline V gene lookup returns CDR1 SEHNR and CDR2 FQNEAQ (reference sequence). The CDR3 nucleotides read TGTGCCAGCAGCACGGATAGCGGGGGGGCTTTCAGGCAGTACTTC. This translates into CASSTDSGGAFRQYF.

This clone was detected once. The chain employs TRBV10-3 and TRBJ2-2, with 8 bases matching TRBD2. Germline V lookup: CDR1 ENHRY, CDR2 SYGVKD. This CDR3 has 15 amino acids. V was clipped by 8 bases and J by 2 bases; unmatched bases: 7. For the CDR3, the DNA is TGTGCCATCGCTATGGCGGGGGGAAACACCGGGGAGCTGTTTTTT. Protein product: CAIAMAGGNTGELFF.

The chain is built from TRBV5-1 and TRBJ2-5, with 8 bases matching TRBD2. Germline CDR1 reads SGHRS; CDR2 reads YFSETQ. V gave up 4 bases and J gave up 7 bases; unmatched junction bases: 15. The CDR3 contains 16 residues. CDR3 DNA: TGCGCCAGCAGCCCCGGAGCGGGGGCACCCGGCGGGACCCAGTACTTC. This gives the protein CASSPGAGAPGGTQYF.

This clone was seen a single time. The genes are TRBV4-2 and TRBJ1-2, with 7 bases aligning to TRBD1. Germline CDR1 is LGHNA and CDR2 is YNFKEQ. This CDR3 has 15 amino acids. The ends lost 0 bases at V and 6 bases at J; junction bases unmatched: 7. In nucleotides, the CDR3 is TGTGCCAGCAGCCAAGAACGTACACAGGGGAATGGCTACACCTTC. Protein sequence: CASSQERTQGNGYTF.

The gene calls are TRBV3-1 (or the pseudogene TRBV3-2) and TRBJ2-2; weak D call: TRBD1 (5 bases). Trimming stripped 8 bases from V and 4 bases from J, with 11 bases between. The germline CDR1 and CDR2 sequences are LGHDT and YNNKEL (reference sequence). The CDR3 has 13 residues. The CDR3 loop reads CASGAGSTGELFF. CDR3 in DNA: TGTGCCAGCGGGGCAGGGTCCACCGGGGAGCTGTTTTTT.

V is TRBV6-6 and J is TRBJ1-2; D not resolved. The CDR3 runs to 12 residues. The V gene lost 2 bases and the J gene lost 7 bases, with 8 bases spanning the gap. Germline V gene data show CDR1 as MNHNY and CDR2 as SVGAGI (reference sequence). Here the CDR3 reads CASSYERLGYTF. In DNA form, the CDR3 reads TGTGCCAGCAGTTACGAGCGGCTTGGCTACACCTTC.

The V call is TRBV18, the J call TRBJ1-6; TRBD1 agrees at 11 bases. From germline, CDR1 is KGHSH and CDR2 LQKENI. The CDR3 has 17 amino acids. After removal of 3 bases from V and 6 bases from J, the junction contained 7 bases not matched to a gene. The CDR3 loop is CASSPFRDRGTNSPLHF. Here the CDR3 DNA reads TGTGCCAGCTCACCCTTCCGGGACAGGGGGACTAATTCACCCCTCCACTTT.

The gene calls are TRBV4-1 and TRBJ2-2; D is ambiguous. Trimming took 0 bases from V and 1 from J, leaving 9 bases between them. This CDR3 has 16 amino acids. Germline CDR1 reads MGHRA; CDR2 reads YSYEKL. The CDR3 loop is CASSQDRQVNTGELFF. The CDR3 DNA reads as TGCGCCAGCAGCCAAGATCGGCAGGTGAACACCGGGGAGCTGTTTTTT.

The V gene is TRBV3-1 (or the pseudogene TRBV3-2), the J gene TRBJ2-3; tentative D call: TRBD2 (6 bases). Trimming took 3 bases from V and 5 from J, leaving 18 bases between them. CDR1 and CDR2 from the germline V gene are LGHDT and YNNKEL (reference sequence). This CDR3 spans 16 amino acids. CDR3 DNA sequence: TGTGCCAGCAGCCAGGGGGGAAGGCGGGCAGGAGATACGCAGTATTTT. Its protein product is CASSQGGRRAGDTQYF.

J is TRBJ1-1 and V is TRBV29-1; TRBD1 might be the D (5 bases). There are 16 residues in the CDR3. CDR1 and CDR2 (germline): SQVTM, ANQGSEA. V dropped 0 bases and J dropped 1 base, with 15 bases sitting between them. This chain's CDR3 is CSVEDAGDMGNTEAFF. CDR3 DNA sequence: TGCAGCGTTGAAGATGCGGGGGATATGGGGAACACTGAAGCTTTCTTT.

The rearrangement links TRBV15 to TRBJ1-1, with D tentatively TRBD1 (5 bases). The CDR3 loop spans 15 amino acids. Germline loops: CDR1 LNHNV, CDR2 YYDKDF (reference sequence). V gave up 1 base and J gave up 2 bases, with 11 bases separating them. The CDR3, as DNA: TGTGCCACCAGCAGAGCGCAGGGTCTTAACACTGAAGCTTTCTTT. This sequence encodes CATSRAQGLNTEAFF.

This rearrangement joins TRBV30 to TRBJ2-5; TRBD1 matches 7 bases. There are 16 residues in the CDR3. Trimming cost V 2 bases and J 5 bases; bases outside gene matches: 14. In germline, CDR1 is GTSNPN, CDR2 SVGIG (reference sequence). The CDR3 DNA sequence: TGTGCCTGGAGTCCCGGGACAGCGGTCTCTTTTGAGACCCAGTACTTC. It is translated as CAWSPGTAVSFETQYF.

The chain couples TRBV7-3 to TRBJ2-6; D unresolved. The CDR3 covers 15 residues. The V gene lost 2 bases and the J gene lost 1 base, with 6 bases spanning the gap. The V gene's germline CDR1 is SGHTA and CDR2 FQGTGA. The CDR3 nucleotides are TGTGCCAGCAGCTTAGGCCCTTCTGGGGCCAACGTCCTGACTTTC. Amino acids: CASSLGPSGANVLTF.

This clone was detected once. The chain combines TRBV5-1 with TRBJ1-1, with D perhaps TRBD1 (5 bases). Trimming took off 3 bases at V and 3 bases at J, with 9 bases between the two ends. The CDR3 extends over 13 amino acids. Germline V gene sequence: CDR1 SGHRS, CDR2 YFSETQ. The CDR3 spells CASSSGYDTEAFF. CDR3 nucleotide sequence: TGCGCCAGCAGCTCAGGGTATGACACTGAAGCTTTCTTT.

V is TRBV5-6 and J is TRBJ2-1; TRBD1 agrees at 10 bases. Unmatched junction bases numbered 4, after V lost 1 base and J lost 6 bases. Looked up from germline, CDR1 is SGHDT and CDR2 is YYEEEE. CDR3 size: 15 residues. CDR3: CASSLFRTGGNEQFF. The CDR3 DNA sequence: TGTGCCAGCAGCTTGTTTAGGACAGGGGGCAATGAGCAGTTCTTC.

V gene TRBV6-5 combines with J gene TRBJ1-5, with 9 bases lining up with TRBD1. The CDR3 has 15 amino acids. With V trimmed by 5 bases and J by 1 base, 3 bases remained unmatched. Germline V CDR1 and CDR2: MNHEY, SVGAGI. The CDR3 nucleotides read TGTGCCAGCAGTACGACAGGGGGGAGCAATCAGCCCCAGCATTTT. Protein: CASSTTGGSNQPQHF.

The V and J genes are TRBV7-9 and TRBJ2-1; 10 bases are a match to TRBD1. Germline V lookup: CDR1 SEHNR, CDR2 FQNEAQ (reference sequence). The V gene end was trimmed by 6 bases and the J gene end by 6 bases; junction bases not matched to a gene: 8. The CDR3 consists of 15 residues. Here the CDR3 reads CASRAGTGVVNEQFF. Written as DNA, the CDR3 is TGTGCCAGCAGGGCCGGGACAGGGGTCGTCAATGAGCAGTTCTTC.

The V call is TRBV5-1, the J call TRBJ2-2; 12 positions match TRBD2. Germline-derived CDR1 and CDR2 are SGHRS and YFSETQ. The CDR3 length is 16 residues. V shed 2 bases and J 6 bases; nucleotides not matched to a gene: 5. This CDR3 is CASSFTSGGRSGELFF. The CDR3 DNA reads as TGCGCCAGCAGCTTCACTAGCGGGGGGCGTTCCGGGGAGCTGTTTTTT.

This chain links TRBV30 with TRBJ1-2; a weak D match, TRBD1 (5 bases). The germline CDR1 and CDR2 sequences are GTSNPN and SVGIG (reference sequence). CDR3 length equals 12 residues. V was clipped by 1 base and J by 6 bases, with 9 bases between them. CDR3 sequence: CAWSEGHHGYTF. CDR3 in DNA: TGTGCCTGGAGTGAGGGGCACCATGGCTACACCTTC.

V gene TRBV7-3 combines with J gene TRBJ1-2, with unresolved D. V lost 1 base and J lost 7, with 10 bases in between. This CDR3 is 13 amino acids long. Germline CDR1 SGHTA, CDR2 FQGTGA. CDR3 region: CASSLNGGRGYTF. The CDR3 nucleotides are TGTGCCAGCAGCTTAAATGGCGGTCGTGGCTACACCTTC.

This chain connects TRBV4-1 to TRBJ1-2; tentative D call: TRBD1 (5 bases). The germline V and J ends were trimmed by 4 bases and 0 bases, with 9 bases remaining between them. The germline CDR1 and CDR2 sequences are MGHRA and YSYEKL. This CDR3 has 14 residues. The CDR3: CASSPRTSNYGYTF. CDR3 nucleotides: TGCGCCAGCAGCCCACGGACATCTAACTATGGCTACACCTTC.

The chain joins TRBV5-4 to TRBJ2-7; tentative D call: TRBD1 (6 bases). V was pared by 2 bases and J by 0 bases, with 9 bases between. CDR1 and CDR2 (germline): SGHNT, YYREEE (reference sequence). This CDR3 is built from 14 residues. Here the CDR3 DNA reads TGTGCCAGCAGCTTCGACAGGAGCTCCTACGAGCAGTACTTC. It is translated as CASSFDRSSYEQYF.

The V and J genes are TRBV19 and TRBJ1-4; 7 bases align to TRBD1. There are 14 residues in the CDR3. V was clipped by 7 bases and J by 8 bases; unmatched bases: 10. Germline V gene data show CDR1 as LNHDA and CDR2 as SQIVND (reference sequence). CDR3 in amino acids: CASNPGTAGEKLFF. In DNA form, the CDR3 reads TGTGCCAGTAATCCCGGGACAGCAGGGGAAAAACTGTTTTTT.